A selection of T cell receptor beta chains follows, all from one sample in a study of Graves' ophthalmopathy and Graves' hyperthyroidism. MiXCR, run by TCRdb on the multiplex PCR reads, gives a single entry per CDR3 protein. The table records 150,000 or so distinct CDR3 sequences, less than 45% of them present only once. Sequenced input: peripheral blood. Every receptor here comes from a woman between 40 and 50 years old with Graves' ophthalmopathy. Each CDR3 is given with its conserved first and last residue. A D gene is named only where the DNA matches it firmly.

TRBV7-2	NA	CASSQRPDSLYAFF
TRBV6-2/TRBV6-3	TRBD1	CASSKEDRDGYTF
TRBV24-1	NA	CATSDGGRGVPETQYF
TRBV6-2/TRBV6-3	NA	CASDREGLNTGELFF
TRBV28	NA	CASGGGGASYEQYF
TRBV25-1	NA	CASSERRDGEQETQYF
TRBV27	NA	CASSLGTWETQYF
TRBV12-3/TRBV12-4	NA	CASSLTGYDTEAFF
TRBV4-3	NA	CASSQGTDTEAFF
TRBV11-2	TRBD1	CASSFLEGTGAFGYTF
TRBV6-5	NA	CASSYGQIGNTEAFF
TRBV12-3/TRBV12-4	NA	CASSSTGTLNQPQHF
TRBV6-2/TRBV6-3	TRBD1	CASRRQGNGNYGYTF
TRBV7-2	TRBD1	CASRRQGADPQPQHF
TRBV7-9	NA	CASSSYRILNTEAFF
TRBV28	NA	CASSMGAGQPQHF
TRBV12-5	NA	CASGLGQDGYTF
TRBV7-2	NA	CASSLGSGYNEQFF
TRBV5-1	NA	CASSLLGASNTEAFF
TRBV12-3/TRBV12-4	NA	CASSLNTQETQYF
TRBV28	NA	CASSLPDNEQFF
TRBV6-2/TRBV6-3	TRBD1	CASSYSIDVGQDYEQYF
TRBV6-5	NA	CASSLGMAREETQYF
TRBV6-2/TRBV6-3	TRBD1	CASSSRDRIRPLHF
TRBV5-8	NA	CASSSTGRMNTEAFF
TRBV6-5	NA	CASSYSSIHANGDIQYF
TRBV6-5	TRBD1	CASSYSYRGPWETQYF
TRBV20-1	TRBD2	CSAFSGTSGRGETQYF
TRBV25-1	NA	CASSEWSGDYGYTF
TRBV7-2	NA	CASSLGTGPNQPQHF
TRBV5-1	TRBD1	CASSLAGGLSYEQYF
TRBV6-5	TRBD1	CASSYSIRDREYF
TRBV4-1	TRBD1	CASSQNPGTGGNQPQHF
TRBV24-1	TRBD1	CATGTGSAGYTF
TRBV7-3	TRBD1	CASSQQGASTEAFF
TRBV4-2	NA	CASSHQDGYSDGYTF
TRBV15	TRBD1	CATSRAGDRGGTEAFF
TRBV2	NA	CASSEGRVHQPQHF
TRBV30	NA	CAWSTGILRAFF
TRBV7-8	NA	CASSLVMWAGTAKNIQYF
TRBV28	NA	CASSPGFRKAQETQYF
TRBV28	NA	CASTKGGGPETQYF
TRBV29-1	TRBD1	CSVRGTAEAFF
TRBV7-2	TRBD1	CASSRTRGWREQYF
TRBV11-2	TRBD1	CASSRGDRGTGAFF